The 17 T cell receptor beta chains below were found in one sample sequenced in a study of prognosis after radiotherapy for stage I lung cancer. Two rounds of multiplex PCR amplified TCR beta CDR3 from genomic DNA. First-round PCR used primers specific to each TRBV and TRBJ gene. TCRdb re-called the multiplex PCR reads through MiXCR, storing one row per CDR3 protein. The sample holds about 26,000 distinct CDR3 sequences, 30% seen once. The sequencing here drew on PBMCs, taken before or after stereotactic body radiation therapy (not recorded which). The receptor set was obtained from a donor aged 50 or older with non-small cell lung cancer.

There are many counts of this clonotype. V usage is TRBV27 and J usage is TRBJ1-2; the D gene is possibly TRBD1 (5 bases). CDR1 is MNHEY and CDR2 is SMNVEV in the germline V gene (reference sequence). CDR3 length equals 14 residues. Trimming took off 1 base at V and 6 bases at J, with 12 bases between the two ends. For the CDR3, the DNA is TGTGCCAGCAGTTTATTGGGACCGGGGGATGGCTACACCTTC. Its protein product is CASSLLGPGDGYTF.

This chain uses TRBV6-2 or TRBV6-3 with TRBJ1-6; TRBD1 aligns across 10 bases. The V and J ends lost 6 bases and 10 bases, in that order; junction bases with no gene match: 6. The CDR3 length is 14 residues. Per the germline V gene, CDR1 is MNHEY and CDR2 is SVGEGT. CDR3 in DNA: TGTGCCAGCAGCTGGGACAGGGGTAGATCACCCCTCCACTTT. Protein: CASSWDRGRSPLHF.

This clonotype was seen more than once but under ten times. The J gene is TRBJ2-1, the V gene TRBV5-4; TRBD2 matches at 7 bases. CDR1 is SGHNT and CDR2 is YYREEE in the germline V gene (reference sequence). This CDR3 has 13 residues. J was trimmed by 6 bases and V by 0 bases; bases with no gene match: 0. CDR3 loop: CASSLASGNEQFF. CDR3 nucleotides: TGTGCCAGCAGCTTGGCTAGCGGCAATGAGCAGTTCTTC.

By share of the sample, this clonotype is medium-sized. V and J are TRBV6-4 and TRBJ1-6; a weak D match, TRBD1 (5 bases). Germline loops: CDR1 MRHNA, CDR2 SNTAGT. The length of the CDR3 is 14 residues. V was cut by 2 bases and J by 5 bases, with 7 bases left in between. In DNA form, the CDR3 reads TGTGCCAGCAGTGACGGGGGGGATAATTCACCCCTCCACTTT. It yields the protein CASSDGGDNSPLHF.

In this sample, this clonotype turned up many times. The chain combines TRBV7-9 with TRBJ2-5, with 9 bases that match TRBD2. The trim removed 5 bases at V and 5 bases at J, leaving 12 bases unmatched. The CDR3 covers 16 residues. Germline V gene sequence: CDR1 SEHNR, CDR2 FQNEAQ (reference sequence). This CDR3 reads CASSRDLAGERETQYF. DNA of the CDR3: TGTGCCAGCAGCCGTGATTTAGCGGGAGAGCGGGAGACCCAGTACTTC. Combining the CDR3 with reference TRBV7-9 and TRBJ2-5 gives the whole variable domain DTGVSQNPRHKITKRGQNVTFRCDPISEHNRLYWYRQTLGQGPEFLTYFQNEAQLEKSRLLSDRFSAERPKGSFSTLEIQRTEQGDSAMYLCASSRDLAGERETQYFGPGTRLLVL.

The chain carries TRBV18 and TRBJ1-1, with a weak D call TRBD1 (6 bases). With 3 bases removed from V and 3 bases from J, the gap between germline ends came to 11 bases. The CDR3 has 14 residues. Germline CDR1 and CDR2: KGHSH and LQKENI. The CDR3 bases are TGTGCCAGCTCACCCTTCAGGGGTGACACTGAAGCTTTCTTT. This gives the protein CASSPFRGDTEAFF.

This clonotype was seen at least ten times. This chain joins TRBV3-1 and TRBJ2-7, with D possibly matching TRBD2 (6 bases). The CDR3 contains 12 residues. CDR1 and CDR2 from the germline V gene are LGHDT and YNNKEL (reference sequence). As DNA, the CDR3 is TGTTCTGCGGGACGGACCGCCTACGAGCAGTACTTC. It yields the protein CSAGRTAYEQYF.

This clonotype was seen at least ten times. The chain couples TRBV5-1 to TRBJ2-2; D gene uncertain. The V gene lost 1 base and the J gene lost 7 bases, with 5 bases spanning the gap. This CDR3 region has 12 residues. Germline V gene data show CDR1 as SGHRS and CDR2 as YFSETQ. CDR3 nucleotides: TGCGCCAGCAGCTTGTTTATCGGGGAGCTGTTTTTT. Translated: CASSLFIGELFF.

This clonotype was seen at least ten times. This rearrangement joins TRBV30 to TRBJ2-2; a possible D gene is TRBD1 (6 bases). Germline CDR1 and CDR2: GTSNPN and SVGIG (reference sequence). The germline V and J ends were trimmed by 8 bases and 0 bases, with 16 bases remaining between them. The CDR3 consists of 15 residues. CDR3 nucleotides: TGTGCCGGGGGAAGGGGGAATACGAACACCGGGGAGCTGTTTTTT. Amino acid sequence: CAGGRGNTNTGELFF.

This clonotype was observed at least ten times. V usage is TRBV7-9 and J usage is TRBJ2-2, with 10 positions matching TRBD2. This CDR3 is built from 20 residues. Germline lookup yields CDR1 SEHNR and CDR2 FQNEAQ (reference sequence). The ends lost 0 bases at V and 4 bases at J; junction bases unmatched: 14. The CDR3 spells CASSLARTSGAVVGTGELFF. In nucleotides, the CDR3 is TGTGCCAGCAGCTTAGCGCGAACTAGCGGGGCCGTGGTTGGCACCGGGGAGCTGTTTTTT.

This clonotype was seen repeatedly, ten times or more. The J gene is TRBJ1-3, the V gene TRBV30; TRBD1 is a possible D gene (5 bases). Trimming shortened V by 4 bases and J by 6 bases, and 13 bases separated the two germline ends. In germline, CDR1 is GTSNPN, CDR2 SVGIG (reference sequence). The CDR3 runs to 13 residues. The CDR3 coding sequence is TGTGCCTGGAATAAGGGGCTAGTAAACACCATATATTTT. Translation: CAWNKGLVNTIYF.

Comment on this clonotype: A far larger clone is only one base removed, so a read error is likely. The chain recombines TRBV2 with TRBJ2-2; D gene uncertain. From germline, CDR1 is SNHLY and CDR2 FYNNEI. The CDR3 runs 16 residues. Deletions cut 6 bases from V and 1 base from J, with 15 bases between. The CDR3, as DNA: TGTGCCAGCAGCCTTCAGAAAGGGCAGAACACCGGGGAGCTGTTTTTT. This encodes CASSLQKGQNTGELFF.

This clonotype has just a few counts. A read error is possible here, since a much larger clone lies one base away. The chain uses TRBV2 and TRBJ2-1; D call uncertain. The germline CDR1 and CDR2 sequences are SNHLY and FYNNEI. The CDR3 totals 12 residues. V was shortened by 6 bases and J by 10 bases, with 13 bases between the two germline ends. CDR3 nucleotide sequence: TGTGCCAGCAGCCCGCGAAGGTGGGAGCAGTTCTTC. Translated: CASSPRRWEQFF.

This clonotype appeared many times. This rearrangement joins TRBV28 to TRBJ1-1; TRBD1 aligns across 8 bases. The V gene's germline CDR1 is MDHEN and CDR2 SYDVKM. The CDR3 totals 15 residues. J was trimmed by 4 bases and V by 1 base; bases with no gene match: 5. In nucleotides, the CDR3 is TGTGCCAGCAGTTTATTATGGCAGGGGGCCACTGAAGCTTTCTTT. This translates into CASSLLWQGATEAFF.

This clonotype was observed many times. The chain joins TRBV11-2 to TRBJ2-5; possible D gene TRBD2, 5 bases. Germline V gene lookup returns CDR1 SGHAT and CDR2 FQNNGV. This CDR3 has 14 residues. V was pared by 3 bases and J by 5 bases, with 13 bases between. CDR3 loop: CASSLGSVVETQYF. The CDR3 nucleotides read TGTGCCAGCAGCTTGGGGAGCGTGGTCGAGACCCAGTACTTC.

This clonotype was picked up many times. As DNA, the CDR3 is TGTGCCAGCAGCCAAGGGACAGGGGGAAGCTATTCACCCCTCCACTTT. The encoded protein is CASSQGTGGSYSPLHF. This chain connects TRBV3-1 to TRBJ1-6; 10 bases line up with TRBD1. This CDR3 contains 16 residues. Germline CDR1 is LGHDT and CDR2 is YNNKEL (reference sequence). V gave up 1 base and J gave up 8 bases; unmatched junction bases: 5.

As for this clonotype: With a much larger clone just one base away, this may be a read error. The V call is TRBV29-1, the J call TRBJ1-2; D call uncertain. The CDR3 is 12 residues long. Germline assignment: CDR1 SQVTM and CDR2 ANQGSEA. V was pared by 6 bases and J by 10 bases, with 18 bases between. DNA for the CDR3: TGCAGCGTGGCAACAGTGGGCGTCGACTACACCTTC. Its protein product is CSVATVGVDYTF.